This entry features one T cell receptor (beta chain) sequence. The clone's antigen remains unknown. Base qualities are not at hand, and no much larger clone is one base apart. These data are taken from a study of T cell responses to AZD1222 COVID-19 vaccine (dated by TCRdb to the early 2020s). Turning to the overall study: A total of 233 trial participants underwent TCR sequencing, of whom about 200 received two doses of AZD1222 and some 26 received two doses of the MenACWY control vaccine. Trial participants were enrolled by age into 18-55, 56-69 and 70-plus year subgroups, with about 150, 27 and 61 TCR-sequenced participants respectively.

The research as a whole found: Because no day 14 peak-response samples were available, the repertoires could be characterized only after the peak T cell response. The vaccine-associated CD4 TCRs covered the entire spike protein, and the dominant responses fell in regions 160-218 and 743-854. In the small 56-69-year group, the increase in depth fell short of significance, most likely because of low power. A significant rise in spike-specific TCR breadth and depth was observed after two AZD1222 doses relative to day 0 and relative to MenACWY recipients. Reportedly, almost half of the unique spike-specific TCRs recognized epitopes lying outside the regions that are mutated in the B.1.351 and B.1.1.7 variants. Participants were mostly white British, with more females than males. The authors suggested clonal diversity may have been underestimated. Conclusions about previously exposed vaccinees are limited because only a handful of AZD1222 recipients were SARS-CoV-2 seropositive at baseline.

According to the germline V gene, CDR1 reads SQVTM and CDR2 reads ANQGSEA. Counted from cysteine to phenylalanine, this CDR3 has 13 amino acids. The DNA shown is the 39-base CDR3, in frame from base 1. V sheds 4 bases and J sheds 4 bases, leaving 13 bases between their ends. In light of the paper, this sample's time point label describes: about 28 days (+/-7) after the second vaccine dose. AZD1222 recipients given second doses at about 4 weeks or at about 12 weeks were pooled, since spike-specific TCR depth and breadth were not found to differ between the two schedules. Vaccinee samples were obtained from the UK trials COV001 and COV002, which included a single-blind randomized controlled phase 2/3 trial of AZD1222 (ChAdOx1 nCoV-19) in healthy adults. Trial participant PBMC samples were collected at day 0 and day 28 after the second dose for TCRbeta chain sequencing. The CDR3 regions of human TCRbeta chains were analyzed by immunosequencing. As for the original processing: Repertoire TCRs were matched against a reference library of SARS-CoV-2-specific TCRs generated with the MIRA antigen-specificity platform. Breadth was defined as the fraction of unique TCRs that were SARS-CoV-2-associated, and depth was defined as the fraction of total T cells that were SARS-CoV-2-associated. Using the MIRA data, each spike-specific TCR was mapped to the spike region that the TCR reacts to and placed in a CD4 or CD8 class. Log10-transformed breadth and depth values were compared by one-way ANOVA with Sidak's multiple comparisons tests. Held by TCRdb, this immuneACCESS table contains in-frame sequences only and omits some clones. Under half of the omission traces to an unresolved V gene where checked; the cause of the rest is unknown. Clonal size and the V and J genes are those of that table, whereas D and trimming came from the DNA. The sample table shows about 270,000 clones, and roughly 93% are seen once. The top ten constitute approximately 0.52% of the sample.

The material was peripheral blood, obtained 28 days after the second AZD1222 dose. The sequence links TRBV29-1 to TRBJ1-1; the D gene is perhaps TRBD1, from 5 matching bases. The receptor comes from an adult who received the AZD1222 COVID-19 vaccine. The DNA sequence is TGCAGCGTTGGGGTCAGGGCGGGCACTGAAGCTTTCTTT. Translated, this gives CSVGVRAGTEAFF.